The clone carrying this T cell receptor beta chain has a single count. This sample is drawn from a study of blood T cell repertoires in COVID-19. As for the study in general: PBMCs, B-cell-depleted T cells, or T cells were the source of the cDNA or gDNA that made up the material.

The V and J ends lost 3 bases and 7 bases, in that order; junction bases with no gene match: 7. Germline V gene sequence: CDR1 MNHEY, CDR2 SMNVEV (reference sequence). The CDR3 runs 15 residues. Per the original methods: Estimation of nucleated cell counts was performed using reference gene primer amplification. Sequencing was performed with immunoSEQ multiplex PCR; in TCRdb, only in-frame clones are kept and a portion is missing. That table supplies the V and J calls and clone size; D and trimming were determined from the DNA. The sample comprises about 200,000 clones, about 80% of which are singletons, and 7.5% rests with the top ten.

The clonotype comes from a man aged 35 to 55 who had recovered from COVID-19. The specimen was PBMCs or T cells enriched from blood (not recorded which). The chain carries TRBV27 and TRBJ2-1, with 9 bases that match TRBD2. CDR3 in DNA: TGTGCCAGCAGTTTCGAGCGGGGGGTGAGTAATGAGCAGTTCTTC. It yields the protein CASSFERGVSNEQFF.